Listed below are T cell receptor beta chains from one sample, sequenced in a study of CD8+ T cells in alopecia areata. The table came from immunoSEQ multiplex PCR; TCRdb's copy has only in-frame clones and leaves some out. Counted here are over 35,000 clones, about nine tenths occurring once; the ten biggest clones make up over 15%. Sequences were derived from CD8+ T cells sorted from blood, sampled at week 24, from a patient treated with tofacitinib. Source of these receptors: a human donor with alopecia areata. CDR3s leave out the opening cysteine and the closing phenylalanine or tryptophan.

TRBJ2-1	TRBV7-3	ASSLIARLAGMHNEQF
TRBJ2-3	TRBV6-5	ASSYSRPPSTDTQY
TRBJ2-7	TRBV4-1	ASSQGMGDEQY
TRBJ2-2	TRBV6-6	ASSYPGTASTGELF
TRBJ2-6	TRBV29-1	SIADAISGANVLT
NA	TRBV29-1	SASGGSSYEQY
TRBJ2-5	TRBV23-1	ASSQLDRETQY
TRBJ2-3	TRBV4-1	ASSQARGGADTQY
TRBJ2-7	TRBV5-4	ASSQESRGAGYEQY
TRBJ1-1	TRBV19	ASRGGFTEAF
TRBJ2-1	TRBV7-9	ASSLRFRGNEQF
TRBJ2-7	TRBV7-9	ASSLGPGDEQY
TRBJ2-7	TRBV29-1	SVKGQGYEQY
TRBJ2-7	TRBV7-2	ASSLGDLPGYEQY
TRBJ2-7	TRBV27	ASSFDPGDEQY
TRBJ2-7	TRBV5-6	ASSFGIYEQY
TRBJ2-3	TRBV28	ASSPNIPGLAASTDTQY
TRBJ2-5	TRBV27	ASSLSGRETQY
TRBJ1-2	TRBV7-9	ASSFGTLNYGYT
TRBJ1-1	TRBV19	ASSIRTGGEAF
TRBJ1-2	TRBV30	AWSVTGYDYGYT
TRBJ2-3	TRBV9	ASSLGTSGGGTDTQY